These T cell receptor beta chains were read from a single sample in a study of blood T cell repertoires in COVID-19. The repertoire was sequenced with immunoSEQ multiplex PCR; TCRdb's copy has only in-frame clones and lacks some. The sample yields about 87,000 clones, approximately 88% seen once. Sample: peripheral blood. Receptors originate from a man of 80 years or more with acute or convalescent COVID-19. Both conserved end residues are part of each CDR3. A D gene is named only where the DNA matches it firmly. A clone size is listed for some rows: how often the clone was seen (once, few, many), or a class if it is expanded.

TRBD1	TRBV19	TRBJ1-4	-	TGTGCCAGCCGCCGGGCAGGGGGCAATGATGAAAAACTGTTTTTT	CASRRAGGNDEKLFF
TRBD2	TRBV4-3	TRBJ2-7	-	TGCGCCAGCAGCCAAGATCATAGTAGCGGGAGGGCCGGGGAGCAGTACTTC	CASSQDHSSGRAGEQYF
-	TRBV4-3	TRBJ1-5	-	TGCGCCAGCAGCCAAGATCGGGGGAAAGCATTCTTGGAACAGCCCCAGCATTTT	CASSQDRGKAFLEQPQHF
TRBD1	TRBV9	TRBJ2-1	-	TGTGCCAGCAGGCAAGGGACAGGCCACAATGAGCAGTTCTTC	CASRQGTGHNEQFF
-	TRBV7-2	TRBJ1-2	-	TGTGCCAGCAGCTTAGTATCAGGGGACTATGGCTACACCTTC	CASSLVSGDYGYTF
-	TRBV5-1	TRBJ2-7	-	TGCGCCAGCAGTACAGGGCCGAGCTCCTACGAGCAGTACTTC	CASSTGPSSYEQYF
-	TRBV19	TRBJ2-2	few	TGTGCCAGTAGTGGCAGGAACACCGGGGAGCTGTTTTTT	CASSGRNTGELFF
-	TRBV7-3	TRBJ2-2	-	TGTGCCAGCAGCTTTACAGGGACGAACACCGGGGAGCTGTTTTTT	CASSFTGTNTGELFF
-	TRBV28	TRBJ1-1	-	TGTGCCAGCAGTTTAGAGGGAAGTTTCACTGAAGCTTTCTTT	CASSLEGSFTEAFF
-	TRBV5-6	TRBJ2-5	-	TGTGCCAGCAGCGAGACTTGGAGAGAGACCCAGTACTTC	CASSETWRETQYF
-	TRBV6-6	TRBJ1-1	-	TGTGCCAGCAAGAGGGTAACGAACACTGAAGCTTTCTTT	CASKRVTNTEAFF
TRBD1	TRBV6-6	TRBJ2-7	-	TGTGCCAGCAGTTACGGTTCGGGACAGGGCTACGAGCAGTACTTC	CASSYGSGQGYEQYF
-	TRBV12-3/TRBV12-4	TRBJ1-6	-	TGTGCCAGCAGTTATAATACAGGGTCACCCCTCCACTTT	CASSYNTGSPLHF
-	TRBV10-3	TRBJ2-2	-	TGTGCCATCAGTGATGATAGGGGGGGGGAGCTGTTTTTT	CAISDDRGGELFF
-	TRBV7-2	TRBJ1-3	-	TGTGCCAGCAGCTTAGACAGGGCCGAAAACACCATATATTTT	CASSLDRAENTIYF
TRBD1	TRBV5-4	TRBJ1-6	once	TGTGCCAGCAGCTTGGGACAGGGGGCCTGGGCAGACAATTCACCCCTCCACTTT	CASSLGQGAWADNSPLHF
-	TRBV28	TRBJ1-5	-	TGTGCCAGCAGTTTGCGGAGGGTCGGTCAGCCCCAGCATTTT	CASSLRRVGQPQHF
TRBD1	TRBV3-1/TRBV3-2	TRBJ2-2	once	TGTGCCAGCAGCCATAGCAGGGGGCGGTCCGGGGAGCTGTTTTTT	CASSHSRGRSGELFF
-	TRBV19	TRBJ2-1	-	TGTGCCAGTAGTATTCCCCCAGGGGTCGGGCAACGCACTGAGCAGTTCTTC	CASSIPPGVGQRTEQFF
-	TRBV11-2	TRBJ2-7	-	TGTGCCAGCAGCTTAGCGGGACTTTCCTACGAGCAGTACTTC	CASSLAGLSYEQYF
-	TRBV28	TRBJ1-4	-	TGTGCCAGCAGCTCGGATTCAGAGCCCCGATTGGGCAATGAAAAACTGTTTTTT	CASSSDSEPRLGNEKLFF
-	TRBV5-4	TRBJ1-2	-	TGTGCCAGCAGCTTCGGACAGAATATTAACTATGGCTACACCTTC	CASSFGQNINYGYTF
-	TRBV12-3/TRBV12-4	TRBJ1-1	-	TGTGCCTGCCTGGAGGTGGGCACTGAAGCTTTCTTT	CACLEVGTEAFF
TRBD1	TRBV19	TRBJ2-3	-	TGTGCCAGTAGTAGAGACAGGGTCACAGATACGCAGTATTTT	CASSRDRVTDTQYF
-	TRBV5-1	TRBJ1-5	once	TGCGCCAGCAGCGCGGGAGTTAGCAATCAGCCCCAGCATTTT	CASSAGVSNQPQHF
TRBD2	TRBV18	TRBJ2-5	once	TGTGCCAGCTCCATCGGGACTAGCGAGGAGACCCAGTACTTC	CASSIGTSEETQYF
TRBD2	TRBV19	TRBJ2-2	-	TGTGCCAGTAGTCTGGGACTAGCGGGGGGCTTCACCGGGGAGCTGTTTTTT	CASSLGLAGGFTGELFF
-	TRBV29-1	TRBJ1-3	few	TGCAGCGTTGAATCCGGGTATAGAAACACCATATATTTT	CSVESGYRNTIYF
-	TRBV7-7	TRBJ2-6	-	TGTGCTAGCAGCTTAGCGACGCGGGATAGCTCTGGGGCCAACGTCCTGACTTTC	CASSLATRDSSGANVLTF
-	TRBV9	TRBJ1-6	-	TGTGCCAGCAACGTCGGGGGAAGCAATTCACCCCTCCACTTT	CASNVGGSNSPLHF
TRBD2	TRBV5-1	TRBJ2-3	-	TGCGCCAGCAGCCTGGGGGGGGGACCCTTCACAGATACGCAGTATTTT	CASSLGGGPFTDTQYF
TRBD1	TRBV7-9	TRBJ1-5	-	TGTGCCAGCAGCTTAAGAGGACAGGGTAATCAGCCCCAGCATTTT	CASSLRGQGNQPQHF
-	TRBV5-1	TRBJ1-2	-	TGCGCCAGCAGCTTGGACCTAGAACCTTATGGCTACACCTTC	CASSLDLEPYGYTF
-	TRBV9	TRBJ1-3	-	TGTGCCAGCAGCGGGGGACACACGGGAAACACCATATATTTT	CASSGGHTGNTIYF
-	TRBV5-6	TRBJ2-1	-	TGTGCCAGCAGCCGTGCTGGGCGGGCCGACTACAATGAGCAGTTCTTC	CASSRAGRADYNEQFF
-	TRBV6-5	TRBJ2-1	-	TGTGCCAGCAACCGTGGAGGCTATGAGCAGTTCTTC	CASNRGGYEQFF
TRBD1	TRBV5-4	TRBJ1-1	-	TGTGCCAGCAGCTCGGACAGGGGACAGGGCACTGAAGCTTTCTTT	CASSSDRGQGTEAFF
-	TRBV4-1	TRBJ1-1	-	TGCGCCAGCAGCCACCAAGGACAGCTGAACACTGAAGCTTTCTTT	CASSHQGQLNTEAFF
TRBD2	TRBV7-3	TRBJ2-1	-	TGTGCCAGCAGCTTAAAGACTAGCGGGAGGGATGAGCAGTTCTTC	CASSLKTSGRDEQFF
-	TRBV6-2/TRBV6-3	TRBJ1-1	-	TGTGCCAGCAGTTTATTCGGATCGGGGGTCAGAGACAGCACTGAAGCTTTCTTT	CASSLFGSGVRDSTEAFF
-	TRBV3-1/TRBV3-2	TRBJ2-5	-	TGTGCCAGCAGCCAAAAAGGGCCCGGGACAAGGGAACGGAAGACCCAGTACTTC	CASSQKGPGTRERKTQYF
-	TRBV5-1	TRBJ2-7	-	TGCGCCAGCAGCTTAGATACAGGGTCCGCCGCCGAGCAGTACTTC	CASSLDTGSAAEQYF
-	TRBV7-9	TRBJ2-5	-	TGTGCCAGCAGCTTAGCGGCAGGGTGGCAAGAGACCCAGTACTTC	CASSLAAGWQETQYF
TRBD1	TRBV19	TRBJ1-5	-	TGTGCCAGTAGTAGATCCGGGACAGGCCACAATCAGCCCCAGCATTTT	CASSRSGTGHNQPQHF
TRBD1	TRBV3-1/TRBV3-2	TRBJ1-3	once	TGTGCCAGCAGCCCAATGGGACAGGGCGGTTCTGGAAACACCATATATTTT	CASSPMGQGGSGNTIYF